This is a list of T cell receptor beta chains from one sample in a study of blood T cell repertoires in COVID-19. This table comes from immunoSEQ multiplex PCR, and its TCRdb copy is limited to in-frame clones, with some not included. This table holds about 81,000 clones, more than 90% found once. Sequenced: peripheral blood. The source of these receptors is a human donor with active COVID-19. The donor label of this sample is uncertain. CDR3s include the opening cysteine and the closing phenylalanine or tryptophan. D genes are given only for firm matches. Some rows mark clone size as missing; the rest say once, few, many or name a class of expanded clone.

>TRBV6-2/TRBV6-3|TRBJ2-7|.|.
TGTGCCAGCATCCCCTCGGGGGGACAGGCGTTCTACGAGCAGTACTTC
CASIPSGGQAFYEQYF
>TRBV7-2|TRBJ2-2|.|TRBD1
TGTGCCAGCAGCTTGGGACAGGGGGGAGCGAACACCGGGGAGCTGTTTTTT
CASSLGQGGANTGELFF
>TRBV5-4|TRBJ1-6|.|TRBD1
TGTGCCAGCAGCCCGCGACAGGGAAGATCAAATTCACCCCTCCACTTT
CASSPRQGRSNSPLHF
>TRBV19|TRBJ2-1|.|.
TGTGCCAGTAGTATAGAACCCCTAAATGAGCAGTTCTTC
CASSIEPLNEQFF
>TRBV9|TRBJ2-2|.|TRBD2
TGTGCCAGCAGCTCCCGGACTAGCGGGGGTAACACCGGGGAGCTGTTTTTT
CASSSRTSGGNTGELFF
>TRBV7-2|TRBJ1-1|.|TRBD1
TGTGCCAGCAGCTTACAGGGGGGCAAAGCTTTCTTT
CASSLQGGKAFF
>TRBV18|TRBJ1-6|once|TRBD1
TGTGCCAGCTCACCGGGACAGTATAATTCACCCCTCCACTTT
CASSPGQYNSPLHF
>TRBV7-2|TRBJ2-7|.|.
TGTGCCAGCAGCTTCGTCCCTTTAGACGAGCAGTACTTC
CASSFVPLDEQYF
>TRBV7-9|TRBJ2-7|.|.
TGTGCCAGCAGTAGACGGACAGAAAGCTACGAGCAGTACTTC
CASSRRTESYEQYF
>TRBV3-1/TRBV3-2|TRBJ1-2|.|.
TGTGCCAGCAGCCGACATATAGACGGCTACACCTTC
CASSRHIDGYTF
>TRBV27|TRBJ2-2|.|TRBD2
TGTGCCAGCAGCGGACTAGCGTACACCGGGGAGCTGTTTTTT
CASSGLAYTGELFF
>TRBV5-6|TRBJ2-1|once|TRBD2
TGTGCCAGCTCCCCGGGGGGGGGTGAGCAGTTCTTC
CASSPGGGEQFF
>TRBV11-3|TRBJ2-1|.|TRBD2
TGTGCCAGCAGCTTCCCTGGGGGGGACGATGAGCAGTTCTTC
CASSFPGGDDEQFF
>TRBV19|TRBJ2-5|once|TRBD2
TGTGCCAGTAGTCGCCGAGGCGCGGGGGGCATTCAAGAGACCCAGTACTTC
CASSRRGAGGIQETQYF
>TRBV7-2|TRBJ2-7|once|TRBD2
TGTGCCAGCAGCCGTGGACTAGCGGGAGAATACGAGCAGTACTTC
CASSRGLAGEYEQYF
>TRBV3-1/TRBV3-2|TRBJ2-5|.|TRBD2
TGTGCCAGCAGTCCCTATTATAACCCGGGGGGGCCAGAGCAAGAGACCCAGTACTTC
CASSPYYNPGGPEQETQYF
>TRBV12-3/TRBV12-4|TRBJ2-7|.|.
TGTGCCAGCAGTTTCGAGAGCTCCTACGAGCAGTACTTC
CASSFESSYEQYF
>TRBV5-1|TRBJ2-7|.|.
TGCGCCAGCAGCTCCACCCGGAGGTCCCCATTATCCGAGCAGTACTTC
CASSSTRRSPLSEQYF
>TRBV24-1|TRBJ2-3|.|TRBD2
TGTGCCACCAGTGATGGCGGGAGGGGAACAGATACGCAGTATTTT
CATSDGGRGTDTQYF
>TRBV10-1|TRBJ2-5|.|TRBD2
TGCGCCAGCAGTGCCGGACTAGCGGGTTCGGGAGAGACCCAGTACTTC
CASSAGLAGSGETQYF
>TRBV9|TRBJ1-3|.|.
TGTGCCAGCAGCGTAGCCGGCTCTGGAAACACCATATATTTT
CASSVAGSGNTIYF
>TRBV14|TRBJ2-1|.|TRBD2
TGTGCCAGCAGCCGGACTAGCGGAAAATACAATGAGCAGTTCTTC
CASSRTSGKYNEQFF